The rows below give T cell receptor beta chains drawn from one sample of a study of response to subunit inactivated influenza vaccine. Each CDR3 protein is one row after TCRdb ran MiXCR on the RT-PCR reads. The top ten clones hold 10% of a sample with a few hundred thousand distinct CDR3 sequences, roughly a fifth of them seen once. The sequenced sample was PBMCs from blood, obtained less than 22 months after vaccination. These receptor sequences come from a man aged 50 to 69 who received an inactivated influenza vaccine. CDR3s include the opening cysteine and the closing phenylalanine or tryptophan. Fields, in order: V gene, clone size, D gene, J gene, CDR3 DNA, CDR3 protein. D genes are given only for firm matches. Size is omitted from some rows. Given values are once, few, many or a class for expanded clones.

V: TRBV7-2; size: few; D: NA; J: TRBJ2-5; DNA: TGTGCCAGCAGACTAAGGGGAGGGGGTCCCGAAGAGACCCAGTACTTC; CDR3: CASRLRGGGPEETQYF
V: TRBV6-1; size: NA; D: TRBD2; J: TRBJ2-1; DNA: TGTGCCAGCAGTGTAGCGGGGGGTGGCTACAATGAGCAGTTCTTC; CDR3: CASSVAGGGYNEQFF
V: TRBV19; size: few; D: NA; J: TRBJ2-1; DNA: TGTGCCAGTACCATATTAGGGGGGACCTACAATGAGCAGTTCTTC; CDR3: CASTILGGTYNEQFF
V: TRBV7-9; size: NA; D: TRBD1; J: TRBJ1-6; DNA: TGTGCCAGCAGCTCAACAGCCGGGACAGGGGGCTCACCCCTCCACTTT; CDR3: CASSSTAGTGGSPLHF
V: TRBV6-5; size: few; D: TRBD1; J: TRBJ1-1; DNA: TGTGCCAGCAGTTACTCGCCAGGGGGTACTGAAGCTTTCTTT; CDR3: CASSYSPGGTEAFF
V: TRBV7-9; size: NA; D: NA; J: TRBJ1-5; DNA: TGTGCCAGCAGCTTAGTAGTTGGTGGAGGGAGCAATCAGCCCCAGCATTTT; CDR3: CASSLVVGGGSNQPQHF
V: TRBV3-1; size: few; D: TRBD1; J: TRBJ1-2; DNA: TGTGCCAGCAGCCCCCTGGACAGGAACTATGGCTACACCTTC; CDR3: CASSPLDRNYGYTF
V: TRBV19; size: few; D: TRBD1; J: TRBJ2-3; DNA: TGTGCCAGTAGTATTCTTACAGGGGCAGATACGCAGTATTTT; CDR3: CASSILTGADTQYF
V: TRBV7-2; size: many; D: NA; J: TRBJ1-1; DNA: TGTGCCAGCAGCTCAACACCTAACACTGAAGCTTTCTTT; CDR3: CASSSTPNTEAFF
V: TRBV28; size: NA; D: NA; J: TRBJ1-1; DNA: TGTGCCAGTAAGGGGGGGAACACTGAAGCTTTCTTT; CDR3: CASKGGNTEAFF
V: TRBV6-1; size: NA; D: TRBD1; J: TRBJ2-1; DNA: TGTGCCAGCAGTCCCCTGAGGGACAGGGTCTACAATGAGCAGTTCTTC; CDR3: CASSPLRDRVYNEQFF
V: TRBV5-1; size: once; D: NA; J: TRBJ2-5; DNA: TGCGCCAGCAGCTTGGCCCAAGCGGCCCAAGAGAACCAGTACTTC; CDR3: CASSLAQAAQENQYF
V: TRBV5-1; size: NA; D: TRBD1; J: TRBJ2-2; DNA: TGCGCCAGCAGGCCGGGACAGGGATCGACCGGGGAGCTGTTTTTT; CDR3: CASRPGQGSTGELFF
V: TRBV2; size: many; D: NA; J: TRBJ2-1; DNA: TGTGCCAGTCATTGGACAGTTGGCTATGAGCAGTTCTTC; CDR3: CASHWTVGYEQFF
V: TRBV20-1; size: NA; D: NA; J: TRBJ1-5; DNA: TGCAGTGCTAAGGACAGTTATAGCAATCAGCCCCAGCATTTT; CDR3: CSAKDSYSNQPQHF
V: TRBV29-1; size: few; D: TRBD1; J: TRBJ2-3; DNA: TGCAGCGCTAGGACAGGGGGCAGGGCAGATACGCAGTATTTT; CDR3: CSARTGGRADTQYF
V: TRBV5-1; size: few; D: NA; J: TRBJ1-2; DNA: TGCGCCAGCAGCTTGAGTTGGGGCCAGGGCTATGGCTACACCTTC; CDR3: CASSLSWGQGYGYTF
V: TRBV29-1; size: NA; D: NA; J: TRBJ1-1; DNA: TGCAGCGTTACTCGGACAGAGAACACTGAAGCTTTCTTT; CDR3: CSVTRTENTEAFF
V: TRBV29-1; size: few; D: TRBD1; J: TRBJ1-3; DNA: TGCAGCGTTCCGGGACAGGCCAACTCTGGAAACACCATATATTTT; CDR3: CSVPGQANSGNTIYF
V: TRBV20-1; size: NA; D: NA; J: TRBJ2-7; DNA: TGCAGTGCTAGAGATCTGGGGCGGCGCGACGAGCAGTACTTC; CDR3: CSARDLGRRDEQYF
V: TRBV19; size: few; D: NA; J: TRBJ1-2; DNA: TGTGCCAGTAGTCCGCTGGGCCAGGGAAGGCCGGGAGTCTATGGCTACACCTTC; CDR3: CASSPLGQGRPGVYGYTF
V: TRBV11-2; size: few; D: TRBD2; J: TRBJ2-3; DNA: TGTGCCAGCAGCTTAAACGGGGGGTTAGATACGCAGTATTTT; CDR3: CASSLNGGLDTQYF
V: TRBV15; size: few; D: NA; J: TRBJ2-2; DNA: TGTGCCACCAGCAGAGACTTGAGCACCGGGGAGCTGTTTTTT; CDR3: CATSRDLSTGELFF
V: TRBV4-2; size: NA; D: NA; J: TRBJ1-1; DNA: TGTGCCAGCAGCCAAGATCCCGGGGCCGGACCAAACACTGAAGCTTTCTTT; CDR3: CASSQDPGAGPNTEAFF
V: TRBV14; size: few; D: TRBD2; J: TRBJ2-1; DNA: TGTGCCAGCAGCCAAGATTCAATCGGGAGGAGGCAGTTCTTC; CDR3: CASSQDSIGRRQFF
V: TRBV4-3; size: NA; D: TRBD1; J: TRBJ1-1; DNA: TGCGCCAGCAGCCAATCGACAGGGTCCGCCACTGAAGCTTTCTTT; CDR3: CASSQSTGSATEAFF
V: TRBV6-5; size: NA; D: TRBD1; J: TRBJ2-7; DNA: TGTGCCAGCAGTCACCCCGGGACAGGGACCTACGAGCAGTACTTC; CDR3: CASSHPGTGTYEQYF
V: TRBV2; size: few; D: TRBD2; J: TRBJ2-5; DNA: TGTGCCAGCAGAGGAGGACTAGCGGGTCAAGAGACCCAGTACTTC; CDR3: CASRGGLAGQETQYF
V: TRBV9; size: NA; D: TRBD1; J: TRBJ2-1; DNA: TGTGCCAGCAGCTTATCCGGGACAGGGCTCGGTGAGCAGTTCTTC; CDR3: CASSLSGTGLGEQFF
V: TRBV18; size: NA; D: NA; J: TRBJ2-1; DNA: TGTGCCAGCTCACCAATGGGGGATGAGCAGTTCTTC; CDR3: CASSPMGDEQFF
V: TRBV11-2; size: few; D: TRBD1; J: TRBJ2-2; DNA: TGTGCCAGCAGCCCGGGACAGGGGGCTTGGAACACCGGGGAGCTGTTTTTT; CDR3: CASSPGQGAWNTGELFF
V: TRBV10-2; size: many; D: NA; J: TRBJ1-1; DNA: TGCGCCAGCATGAGGGGCTCGAACACTGAAGCTTTCTTT; CDR3: CASMRGSNTEAFF
V: TRBV12-3/TRBV12-4; size: NA; D: NA; J: TRBJ2-4; DNA: TGTGCCAGCAGTTTCTGGGTCCCCGGACAACTAGCCAAAAACATTCAGTACTTC; CDR3: CASSFWVPGQLAKNIQYF
V: TRBV4-3; size: many; D: NA; J: TRBJ1-6; DNA: TGCGCCAGCAGCCAAGCGTGGCGAGCTCGGAGGCCCCTCCACTTT; CDR3: CASSQAWRARRPLHF
V: TRBV19; size: NA; D: NA; J: TRBJ1-1; DNA: TGTGCCAGTGGTTATAGGGAACCCACTGAAGCTTTCTTT; CDR3: CASGYREPTEAFF
V: TRBV20-1; size: few; D: NA; J: TRBJ2-1; DNA: TGCAGTGCTAACAAGTACGGCAGCTCCTACAATGAGCAGTTCTTC; CDR3: CSANKYGSSYNEQFF
V: TRBV20-1; size: NA; D: NA; J: TRBJ2-2; DNA: TGCAGTGCGCTACAGGGTTTTGGGGAGCTGTTTTTT; CDR3: CSALQGFGELFF
V: TRBV20-1; size: NA; D: TRBD2; J: TRBJ2-1; DNA: TGCAGTGCTAGAGTTCGGAGCGGGGGATACAATGAGCAGTTCTTC; CDR3: CSARVRSGGYNEQFF
V: TRBV11-2; size: NA; D: NA; J: TRBJ1-5; DNA: TGTGCCTCCCACGGTGGAGGGAATCAGCCCCAGCATTTT; CDR3: CASHGGGNQPQHF
V: TRBV23-1; size: NA; D: TRBD1; J: TRBJ2-4; DNA: TGCGCCAGCAGTCTTATCGGTTCGGACAGGGCCAAAAACATTCAGTACTTC; CDR3: CASSLIGSDRAKNIQYF